This TCR beta chain was obtained from a study of blood T cells in healthy people across ages. The CDR3 sequence is 16 residues long. The V end was cut by 0 bases, the J end by 3 bases, with 9 bases between. Germline V CDR1 and CDR2: SEHNR, FQNEAQ (reference sequence). A sample-barcoded 5' primer and a J-beta primer mix were used in a second PCR of roughly 7 to 11 cycles. TCRdb recomputed calls from the 5' RACE reads with MiXCR, one row per CDR3 protein. The data show about 730,000 distinct CDR3 sequences, roughly 44% seen once. This clonotype was seen a handful of times. The sequencing sample was made of blood. This chain connects TRBV7-9 to TRBJ2-6; either TRBD1 or TRBD2 may fit D (5 bases each). The receptor was derived from a woman aged 55-69 years in good health. CDR3 protein: CASSLALGVGANVLTF. Written as DNA, the CDR3 is TGTGCCAGCAGCTTAGCGCTGGGGGTTGGGGCCAACGTCCTGACTTTC.